One sample yielded the 5 T cell receptor beta chains listed below, sequenced in a study of T-cell memory formation after mild COVID-19. One entry per CDR3 protein, called by TCRdb with MiXCR from the 5' RACE reads. The table shows about 350,000 distinct CDR3 sequences, with about 13% occurring only once. The sample was PBMCs or a T cell subset sorted from them (not recorded which). The receptors shown here come from a man aged 18 to 29 who had mild COVID-19 (a few samples of this study predate the infection). Cell type and time point are not known.

The chain employs TRBV4-1 and TRBJ2-7; TRBD1 matches at 11 bases. With V trimmed by 4 bases and J by 3 bases, 5 bases remained unmatched. The CDR3 is 15 amino acids. The germline CDR1 and CDR2 sequences are MGHRA and YSYEKL. CDR3 protein: CASSPTGQGGYEQYV. In DNA form, the CDR3 reads TGCGCCAGCAGCCCCACGGGACAGGGGGGCTACGAGCAGTACGTC.

On this clonotype itself: A read error may account for a junction end that differs from germline. The chain couples TRBV27 to TRBJ2-1; D is tentatively TRBD1 or TRBD2 (6 bases each). The CDR3 is 14 amino acids. Germline V gives CDR1 MNHEY, CDR2 SMNVEV (reference sequence). DNA for the CDR3: TGTGCCAGCAGTCCGCCCCTGGGGGGCCATGAGAAGTTCTTC. Amino acid sequence: CASSPPLGGHEKFF.

The chain employs TRBV14 and TRBJ2-7; D may be TRBD2 (6 bases). Germline assignment: CDR1 SGHDN and CDR2 FVKESK. The CDR3 is 14 residues long. V was shortened by 1 base and J by 6 bases, with 13 bases between the two germline ends. In nucleotides, the CDR3 is TGTGCCAGCAGCCAAGCTAGGTTGGGGGGCGAGCAGTACTTC. The encoded protein is CASSQARLGGEQYF.

This clonotype was seen a handful of times. The chain's CDR3 is CASSPPGTAPLSGQYF. The DNA of the CDR3 is TGCGCCAGCAGCCCCCCCGGGACAGCCCCGCTTAGCGGGCAGTACTTC. This chain links TRBV4-1 with TRBJ2-7; D may be TRBD1 (7 bases). V lost 4 bases and J 9 bases, leaving 25 bases between the germline ends. The CDR3 totals 16 residues. Germline CDR1 MGHRA, CDR2 YSYEKL.

This clonotype was found many times. This chain joins TRBV6-5 and TRBJ2-5; D uncertain. The V end was cut by 6 bases, the J end by 0 bases, with 17 bases between. CDR1 is MNHEY, CDR2 SVGAGI, per germline. CDR3 length: 16 residues. The CDR3, as DNA: TGTGCCAGCAGCCCGGACCTCTCCGGGCACCAAGAGACCCAGTACTTC. Its protein product is CASSPDLSGHQETQYF.